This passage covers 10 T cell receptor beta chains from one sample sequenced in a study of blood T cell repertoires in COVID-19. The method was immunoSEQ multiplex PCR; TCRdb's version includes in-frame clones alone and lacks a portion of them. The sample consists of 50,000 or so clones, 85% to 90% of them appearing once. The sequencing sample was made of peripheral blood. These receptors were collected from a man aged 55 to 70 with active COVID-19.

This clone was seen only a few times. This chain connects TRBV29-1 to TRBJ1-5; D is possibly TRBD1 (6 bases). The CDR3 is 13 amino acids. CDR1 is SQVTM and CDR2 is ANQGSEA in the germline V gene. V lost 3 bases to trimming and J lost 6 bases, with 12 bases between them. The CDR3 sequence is CSVEQGPSQPQHF. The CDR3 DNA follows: TGCAGCGTTGAGCAGGGGCCTAGTCAGCCCCAGCATTTT. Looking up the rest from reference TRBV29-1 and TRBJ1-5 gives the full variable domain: SAVISQKPSRDICQRGTSLTIQCQVDSQVTMMFWYRQQPGQSLTLIATANQGSEATYESGFVIDKFPISRPNLTFSTLTVSNMSPEDSSIYLCSVEQGPSQPQHFGDGTRLSIL.

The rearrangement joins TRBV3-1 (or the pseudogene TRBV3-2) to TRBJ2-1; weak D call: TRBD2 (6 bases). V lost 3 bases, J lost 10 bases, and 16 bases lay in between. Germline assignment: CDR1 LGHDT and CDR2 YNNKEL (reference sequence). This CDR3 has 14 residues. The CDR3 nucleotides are TGTGCCAGCAGCCAGTCCACGGTGCTAGCGGAGCAGTTCTTC. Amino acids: CASSQSTVLAEQFF.

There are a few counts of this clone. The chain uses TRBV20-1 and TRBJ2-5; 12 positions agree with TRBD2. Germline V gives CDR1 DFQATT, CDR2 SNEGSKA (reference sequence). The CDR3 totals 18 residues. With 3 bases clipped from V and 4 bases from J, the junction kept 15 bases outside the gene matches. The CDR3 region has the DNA TGCAGTGCTAGTCCCCCGGCGACTAGCGGGGGTTTTGGAGAGACCCAGTACTTC. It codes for CSASPPATSGGFGETQYF.

The CDR3 reads CASSPAGELFF. CDR3 DNA: TGTGCCAGCAGCCCGGCCGGGGAGCTGTTTTTT. The chain joins TRBV11-3 to TRBJ2-2; D is uncertain. In germline, CDR1 is SGHNT, CDR2 YENEEA. This CDR3 is 11 amino acids long. Trimming pared 5 bases from V and 6 bases from J, leaving 4 bases between.

Written as DNA, the CDR3 is TGCGCCAGCACCGGGACTTCGTCCGCCGGGGAGCTGTTTTTT. It specifies CASTGTSSAGELFF. The chain couples TRBV10-1 to TRBJ2-2; D is possibly TRBD2 (6 bases). CDR3 size: 14 residues. Per the germline V gene, CDR1 is WNHNN and CDR2 is SYGVQD (reference sequence). The V end was cut by 7 bases, the J end by 6 bases, with 15 bases between.

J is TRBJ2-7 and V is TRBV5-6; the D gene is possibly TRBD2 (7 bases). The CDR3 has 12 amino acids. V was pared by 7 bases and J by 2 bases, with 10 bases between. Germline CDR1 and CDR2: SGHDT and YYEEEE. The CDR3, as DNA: TGTGCCAGCGGGAGGGGGACCTACGAGCAGTACTTC. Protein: CASGRGTYEQYF.

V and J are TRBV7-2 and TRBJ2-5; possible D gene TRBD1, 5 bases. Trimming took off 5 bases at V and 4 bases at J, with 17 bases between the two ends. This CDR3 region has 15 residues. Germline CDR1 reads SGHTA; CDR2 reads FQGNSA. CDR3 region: CASSGDRSRRETQYF. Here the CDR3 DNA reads TGTGCCAGCAGCGGAGACAGATCACGGCGAGAGACCCAGTACTTC.

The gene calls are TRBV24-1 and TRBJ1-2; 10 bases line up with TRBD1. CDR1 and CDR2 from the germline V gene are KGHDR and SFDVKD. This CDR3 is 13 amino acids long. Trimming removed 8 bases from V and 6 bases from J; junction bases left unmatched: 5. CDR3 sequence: CATKPGTGDGYTF. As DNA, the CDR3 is TGTGCCACCAAACCCGGGACAGGGGATGGCTACACCTTC.

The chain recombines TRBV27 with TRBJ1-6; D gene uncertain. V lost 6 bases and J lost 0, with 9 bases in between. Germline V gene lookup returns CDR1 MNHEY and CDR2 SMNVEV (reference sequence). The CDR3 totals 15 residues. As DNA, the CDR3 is TGTGCCAGCAGCCCTTCAGGCTCCTATAATTCACCCCTCCACTTT. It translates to CASSPSGSYNSPLHF.

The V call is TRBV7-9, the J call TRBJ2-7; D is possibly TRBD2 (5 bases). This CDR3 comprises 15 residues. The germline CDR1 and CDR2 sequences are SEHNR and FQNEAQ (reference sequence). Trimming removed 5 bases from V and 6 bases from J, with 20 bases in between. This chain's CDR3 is CASSPRAQPWGEQYF. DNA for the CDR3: TGTGCCAGCAGCCCGCGGGCCCAACCGTGGGGCGAGCAGTACTTC.